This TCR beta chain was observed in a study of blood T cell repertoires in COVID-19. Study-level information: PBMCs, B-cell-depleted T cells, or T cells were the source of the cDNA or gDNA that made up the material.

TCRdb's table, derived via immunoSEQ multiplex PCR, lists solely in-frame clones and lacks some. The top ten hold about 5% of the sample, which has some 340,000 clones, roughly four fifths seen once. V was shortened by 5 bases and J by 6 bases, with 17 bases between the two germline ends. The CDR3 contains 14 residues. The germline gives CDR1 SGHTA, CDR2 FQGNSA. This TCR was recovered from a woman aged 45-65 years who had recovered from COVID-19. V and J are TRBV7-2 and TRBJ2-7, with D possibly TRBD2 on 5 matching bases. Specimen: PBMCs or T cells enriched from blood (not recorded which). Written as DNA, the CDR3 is TGTGCCAGCAGCCCGTTAGCGCACCTCTCCGAGCAGTACTTC. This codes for CASSPLAHLSEQYF.